Listed below are T cell receptor beta chains from one sample, sequenced in a study of breast tumors, draining lymph nodes, adjacent tissues. TCRdb used MiXCR to reprocess the multiplex PCR reads, holding one entry per CDR3 protein. The profile shows 170,000 or so distinct CDR3 sequences, approximately 30% of them singletons. Sequencing was carried out using axillary lymph node tissue. These receptors were obtained from a female donor with breast cancer. Some clones in this sample may be carry-over from other donors' samples. Both conserved end residues are part of each CDR3. D genes are given only for firm matches. A clone size is listed for some rows: how often the clone was seen (once, few, many), or a class if it is expanded.

j_gene | v_gene | abundance | d_gene | CDR3nt | CDR3aa
TRBJ2-1 | TRBV7-9 | NA | NA | TGTGCCAGCAGCTACCCGCCGGCGGCCCCCTACAATGAGCAGGGCTTC | CASSYPPAAPYNEQGF
TRBJ2-7 | TRBV14 | many | NA | TGTGCCAGCAGCCAAGATCTCAGATCCCCTGAGCAGTACTTC | CASSQDLRSPEQYF
TRBJ2-1 | TRBV6-1 | NA | NA | TGTGCCAGCAGTGAAGCGCCGCTTGGGTTCTTC | CASSEAPLGFF
TRBJ2-1 | TRBV12-3/TRBV12-4 | many | TRBD2 | TGTGCCAGCAGTACCAGCGGGACGAGGGGAGAGCAGTTCTTC | CASSTSGTRGEQFF
TRBJ2-3 | TRBV30 | many | NA | TGTGCCTGGTCCATGCGCAGGGGCAGAGCAGATACGCAGTATTTT | CAWSMRRGRADTQYF
TRBJ2-2 | TRBV7-2 | many | TRBD1 | TGTGCCAGCAGCTCCCCCTATGGGCAAGGACAGGTCGGGGAGCTGTTTTTT | CASSSPYGQGQVGELFF
TRBJ2-3 | TRBV19 | NA | NA | TGTGCCAGTAGTTTTGGTGGGGGGCAGTACACAGATACGCAGTATTTT | CASSFGGGQYTDTQYF
TRBJ2-7 | TRBV5-1 | NA | TRBD1 | TGCGCCAGCAGCTGGTGGACAGGGGGCACCTACGAGCAGTACTTC | CASSWWTGGTYEQYF
TRBJ1-6 | TRBV20-1 | many | TRBD1 | TGCAGTACCCAGGGACAGGCGGCGGGTTCACCCCTCCACTTT | CSTQGQAAGSPLHF
TRBJ1-6 | TRBV7-2 | many | TRBD1 | TGTGCCAGCAGCTTAAACCGGGACAGGGTTTCACCCCTCCACTTT | CASSLNRDRVSPLHF
TRBJ2-1 | TRBV18 | NA | TRBD2 | TGTGCCAGCTCACCCCCTAGCGGGAGCAGGAATGAGCAGTTCTTC | CASSPPSGSRNEQFF
TRBJ2-3 | TRBV15 | NA | NA | TGTGCCACCAGCAGAGAGGCGGGGTGGGAGGCGCAGTATTTT | CATSREAGWEAQYF
TRBJ2-7 | TRBV7-2 | many | TRBD2 | TGTGCCAGCAGCGCCACGGGACTAGGGTCGCGAGAGCAGTACTTC | CASSATGLGSREQYF
TRBJ2-6 | TRBV7-8 | NA | TRBD2 | TGTGCCAGCAGCACCGAGCGGGGGCCGGGTCGCGGTGGGGCCAACGTCCTGACTTTC | CASSTERGPGRGGANVLTF
TRBJ2-1 | TRBV6-1 | NA | TRBD2 | TGTGCCAGCAGGCCTAGCGGGAGCTCCTACAATGAGCAGTTCTTC | CASRPSGSSYNEQFF
TRBJ2-1 | TRBV19 | many | TRBD2 | TGTGCCAGTAGACCAACGGGGGGAGGGCCTCACAATGAGCAGTTCTTC | CASRPTGGGPHNEQFF
TRBJ1-6 | TRBV4-2 | many | NA | TGTGCCAGCAGCCAGAAGGAAGGATCACCCCTCCACTTT | CASSQKEGSPLHF
TRBJ2-7 | TRBV6-6 | once | TRBD2 | TGTGCCAGCAGTCACGGGGGGGCAACCGGGTACGAGCAGTACTTC | CASSHGGATGYEQYF
TRBJ2-1 | TRBV19 | many | NA | TGTGCCAGTAGCACGTACATTGAGCAGTTCTTC | CASSTYIEQFF
TRBJ1-6 | TRBV11-3 | few | NA | TGTGCCAGCAGCCAAGCCGGGTCCACCTATTCCCCCCTCCACTTT | CASSQAGSTYSPLHF
TRBJ1-1 | TRBV7-8 | once | NA | TGTGCCAGCAGCCCACTAGGGGCAGGTTACCCTGAAGCTTTCTTT | CASSPLGAGYPEAFF
TRBJ2-1 | TRBV24-1 | many | NA | TGTGCCACCAGTGACCCCACCGTCGGTAGAACGGCCGTCAATGAGCAGTTCTTC | CATSDPTVGRTAVNEQFF
TRBJ1-5 | TRBV12-3/TRBV12-4 | many | NA | TGTGCCAGCAGTCCGGAAAACAGGAATCAGCCCCAGCATTTT | CASSPENRNQPQHF
TRBJ2-1 | TRBV12-3/TRBV12-4 | many | NA | TGTGCCAGCAGTTCTCAGTGGTTGAAGTTCTTC | CASSSQWLKFF
TRBJ2-6 | TRBV7-9 | many | NA | TGTGCCAGCAGCTTAGCCCTCCTCTTCTCTGGGGCCAACGTCCTGACTTTC | CASSLALLFSGANVLTF
TRBJ2-5 | TRBV5-1 | many | TRBD1 | TGCGCCAGCAGCTTGTCTGCAGGGGGCGAGGAGACCCAGTACTTC | CASSLSAGGEETQYF
TRBJ2-1 | TRBV3-1 | few | NA | TGTGCCAGCAGCGCAGGGGCTAGTCGGGATGGGCATGAGCAGTTCTTC | CASSAGASRDGHEQFF
TRBJ1-2 | TRBV7-3 | many | TRBD1 | TGTGCCAGCAGCTCCGGACAGGGGTCTAGGGGTGGCTACACCTTC | CASSSGQGSRGGYTF
TRBJ1-4 | TRBV5-8 | many | NA | TGTGCCAGCCACCCCAGGGTGGGTGAAAAACTGTTTTTT | CASHPRVGEKLFF
TRBJ2-7 | TRBV11-2 | NA | NA | TGTGCCAGCAGCCCCGAAGGTCTCGCGGGATACGAGCAGTACTTC | CASSPEGLAGYEQYF
TRBJ2-7 | TRBV9 | many | NA | TGTGCCAGCAGCACAACCCCCGACATTCCCCACGAGCAGTACTTC | CASSTTPDIPHEQYF
TRBJ2-3 | TRBV6-5 | few | NA | TGTGCCAGCAGTTCCCTCGATCATACGCAGTATTTT | CASSSLDHTQYF
TRBJ1-5 | TRBV10-2 | many | NA | TGCGCCAGCAGTGAGCAACAGAATCAGCCCCAGCATTTT | CASSEQQNQPQHF
TRBJ2-7 | TRBV7-3 | many | NA | TGTGCCAGCAGCATAACTGGGGACGGTGACGAGCAGTACTTC | CASSITGDGDEQYF
TRBJ2-1 | TRBV11-2 | NA | NA | TGTGCCAGCAGCCCCCAAAGCTCCTACAATGAGCAGTTCTTC | CASSPQSSYNEQFF
TRBJ2-2 | TRBV12-3/TRBV12-4 | NA | TRBD2 | TGTGCTAGAGGCTCCGGACTAGCGTATACCGGGGAGCTGTTTTTT | CARGSGLAYTGELFF
TRBJ2-7 | TRBV6-5 | few | TRBD1 | TGTGCCAGCAGTCTGATTACAGGGGCTAAGTACGAGCAGTACTTC | CASSLITGAKYEQYF
TRBJ2-5 | TRBV10-3 | NA | NA | TGTGCCATCAGTTGGGACGACCAAGAGACCCAGTACTTC | CAISWDDQETQYF
TRBJ1-1 | TRBV7-9 | NA | NA | TGTGCCAGCAGCTTAGCGCAGTGGGGGGGGACTGAAGCTTTCTTT | CASSLAQWGGTEAFF
TRBJ2-3 | TRBV6-2/TRBV6-3 | many | NA | TGTGCCAGCAGTCGAATAAGGAGCACAGATACGCAGTATTTT | CASSRIRSTDTQYF
TRBJ2-3 | TRBV2 | many | NA | TGTGCCGTAACGAGCACAGATACGCAGTATTTT | CAVTSTDTQYF
TRBJ1-5 | TRBV5-4 | many | TRBD1 | TGTGCCAGCAGCATGGGGACAGCACATCAGCCCCAGCATTTT | CASSMGTAHQPQHF
TRBJ2-1 | TRBV6-5 | NA | NA | TGTGCCAGCAGTTACGGGAACGGGGATGAGCAGTTCTTC | CASSYGNGDEQFF
TRBJ2-2 | TRBV2 | many | NA | TGTGCCAGCAGAGTAACAGGCGCCACCGGGGAGCTGTTTTTT | CASRVTGATGELFF
TRBJ2-7 | TRBV25-1 | NA | TRBD1 | TGTGCCAGCTTCCGGACAGGGGTGCCCTACGAGCAGTACTTC | CASFRTGVPYEQYF
TRBJ2-2 | TRBV25-1 | many | TRBD2 | TGTGCCAGCAGTCCCCGCGAGGGGCGGGGGGGCCTGGGCACCGGGGAGCTGTTTTTT | CASSPREGRGGLGTGELFF
TRBJ2-3 | TRBV11-3 | many | TRBD2 | TGTGCCAGCAGCCCCGGCACTGGGGCTAGCGGGATTTTCACAGATACGCAGTATTTT | CASSPGTGASGIFTDTQYF